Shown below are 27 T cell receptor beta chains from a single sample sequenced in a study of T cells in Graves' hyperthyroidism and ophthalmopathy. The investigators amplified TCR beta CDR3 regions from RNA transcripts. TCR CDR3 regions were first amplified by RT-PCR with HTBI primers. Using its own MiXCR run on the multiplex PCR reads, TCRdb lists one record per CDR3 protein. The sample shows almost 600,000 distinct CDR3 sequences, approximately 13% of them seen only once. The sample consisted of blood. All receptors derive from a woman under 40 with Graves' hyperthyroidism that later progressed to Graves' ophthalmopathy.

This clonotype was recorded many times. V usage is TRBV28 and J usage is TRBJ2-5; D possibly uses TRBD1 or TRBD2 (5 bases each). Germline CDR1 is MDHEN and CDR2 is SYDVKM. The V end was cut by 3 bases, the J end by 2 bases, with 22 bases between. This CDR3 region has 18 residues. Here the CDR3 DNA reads TGTGCCAGCAGTTTCCTCAACCTAACCGGGACCTTTCAAGAGACCCAGTACTTC. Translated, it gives CASSFLNLTGTFQETQYF.

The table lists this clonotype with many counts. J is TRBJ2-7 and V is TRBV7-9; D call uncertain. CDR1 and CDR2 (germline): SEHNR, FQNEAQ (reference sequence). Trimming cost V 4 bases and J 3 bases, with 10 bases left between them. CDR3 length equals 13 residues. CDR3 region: CASSSGFFYEQYF. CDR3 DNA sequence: TGTGCCAGCAGCTCCGGATTCTTCTACGAGCAGTACTTC.

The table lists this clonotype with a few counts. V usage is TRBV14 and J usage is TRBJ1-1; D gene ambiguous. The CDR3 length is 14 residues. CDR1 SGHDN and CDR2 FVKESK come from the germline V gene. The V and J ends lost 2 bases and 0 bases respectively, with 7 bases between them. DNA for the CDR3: TGTGCCAGCAGCCAACAAGCGGTGAACACTGAAGCTTTCTTT. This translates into CASSQQAVNTEAFF.

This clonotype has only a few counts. The CDR3 loop is CASSQITGTGMNTEAFF. The CDR3 DNA is TGTGCCAGCAGCCAGATAACCGGGACAGGGATGAACACTGAAGCTTTCTTT. This sequence joins TRBV14 and TRBJ1-1; TRBD1 matches 9 bases. This CDR3 region has 17 residues. The germline gives CDR1 SGHDN, CDR2 FVKESK. With 3 bases clipped from V and 0 bases from J, the junction kept 8 bases outside the gene matches.

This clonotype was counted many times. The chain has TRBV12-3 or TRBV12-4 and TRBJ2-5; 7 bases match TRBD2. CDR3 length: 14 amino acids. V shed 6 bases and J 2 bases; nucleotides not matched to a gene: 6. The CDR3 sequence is CASSSAGLQETQYF. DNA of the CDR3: TGTGCCAGCAGCTCAGCGGGGCTACAAGAGACCCAGTACTTC.

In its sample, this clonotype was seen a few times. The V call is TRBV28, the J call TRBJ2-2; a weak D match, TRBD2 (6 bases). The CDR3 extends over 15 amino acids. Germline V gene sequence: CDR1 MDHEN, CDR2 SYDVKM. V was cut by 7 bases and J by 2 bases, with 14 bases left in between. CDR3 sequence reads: CASTPGGANTGELFF. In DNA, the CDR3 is TGTGCCAGCACCCCGGGCGGGGCAAACACCGGGGAGCTGTTTTTT.

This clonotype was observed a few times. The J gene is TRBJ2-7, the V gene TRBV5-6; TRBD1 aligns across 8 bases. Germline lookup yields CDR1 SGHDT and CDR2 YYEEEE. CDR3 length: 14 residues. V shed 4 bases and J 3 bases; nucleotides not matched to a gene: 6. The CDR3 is CASSGWTGSYEQYF. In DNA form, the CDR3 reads TGTGCCAGCAGCGGATGGACAGGGAGCTACGAGCAGTACTTC. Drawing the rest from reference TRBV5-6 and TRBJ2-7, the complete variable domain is DAGVTQSPTHLIKTRGQQVTLRCSPKSGHDTVSWYQQALGQGPQFIFQYYEEEERQRGNFPDRFSGHQFPNYSSELNVNALLLGDSALYLCASSGWTGSYEQYFGPGTRLTVT.

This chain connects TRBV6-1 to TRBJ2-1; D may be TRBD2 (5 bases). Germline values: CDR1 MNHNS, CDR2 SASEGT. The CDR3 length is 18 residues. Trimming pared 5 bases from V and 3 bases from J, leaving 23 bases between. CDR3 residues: CASSKRRAGSDFYNEQFF. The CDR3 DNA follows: TGTGCCAGCAGTAAACGCCGGGCGGGTTCCGACTTCTACAATGAGCAGTTCTTC.

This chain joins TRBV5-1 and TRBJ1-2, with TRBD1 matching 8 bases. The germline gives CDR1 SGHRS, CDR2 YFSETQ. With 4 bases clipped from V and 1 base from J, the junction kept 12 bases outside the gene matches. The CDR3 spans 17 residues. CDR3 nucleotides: TGCGCCAGCAGCGGGGGATTGGACAGGGACCTTAACTATGGCTACACCTTC. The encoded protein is CASSGGLDRDLNYGYTF. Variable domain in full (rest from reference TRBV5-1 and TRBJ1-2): KAGVTQTPRYLIKTRGQQVTLSCSPISGHRSVSWYQQTPGQGLQFLFEYFSETQRNKGNFPGRFSGRQFSNSRSEMNVSTLELGDSALYLCASSGGLDRDLNYGYTFGSGTRLTVV.

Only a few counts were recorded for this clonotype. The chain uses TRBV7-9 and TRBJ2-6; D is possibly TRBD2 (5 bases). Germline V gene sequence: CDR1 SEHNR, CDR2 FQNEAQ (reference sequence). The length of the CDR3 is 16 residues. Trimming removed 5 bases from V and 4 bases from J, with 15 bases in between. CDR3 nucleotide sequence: TGTGCCAGCAGCCAATACGGGATCTCCGGGGCCAACGTCCTGACTTTC. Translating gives CASSQYGISGANVLTF.

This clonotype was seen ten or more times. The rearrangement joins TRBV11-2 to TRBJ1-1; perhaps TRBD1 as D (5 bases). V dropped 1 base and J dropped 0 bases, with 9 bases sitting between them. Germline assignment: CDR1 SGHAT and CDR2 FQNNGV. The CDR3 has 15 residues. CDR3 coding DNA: TGTGCCAGCAGCTTAGGGGGACGGTTGAACACTGAAGCTTTCTTT. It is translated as CASSLGGRLNTEAFF.

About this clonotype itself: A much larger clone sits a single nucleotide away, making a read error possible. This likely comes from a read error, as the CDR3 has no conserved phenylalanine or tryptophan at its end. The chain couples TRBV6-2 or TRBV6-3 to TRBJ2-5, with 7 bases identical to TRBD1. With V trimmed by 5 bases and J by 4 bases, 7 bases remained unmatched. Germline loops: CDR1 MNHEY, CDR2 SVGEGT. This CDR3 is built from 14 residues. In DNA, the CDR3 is TGTGCCAGCAGTCCTATGACAGGGAGAGAGACCCAGTACCTC. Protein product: CASSPMTGRETQYL.

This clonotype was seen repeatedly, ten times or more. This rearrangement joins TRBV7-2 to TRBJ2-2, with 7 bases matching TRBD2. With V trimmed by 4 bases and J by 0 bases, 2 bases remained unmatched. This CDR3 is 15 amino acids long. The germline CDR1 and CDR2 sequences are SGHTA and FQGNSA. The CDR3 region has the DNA TGTGCCAGCAGCTACGGGACTACGAACACCGGGGAGCTGTTTTTT. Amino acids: CASSYGTTNTGELFF. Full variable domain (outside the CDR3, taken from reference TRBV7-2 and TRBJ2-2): GAGVSQSPSNKVTEKGKDVELRCDPISGHTALYWYRQSLGQGLEFLIYFQGNSAPDKSGLPSDRFSAERTGGSVSTLTIQRTQQEDSAVYLCASSYGTTNTGELFFGEGSRLTVL.

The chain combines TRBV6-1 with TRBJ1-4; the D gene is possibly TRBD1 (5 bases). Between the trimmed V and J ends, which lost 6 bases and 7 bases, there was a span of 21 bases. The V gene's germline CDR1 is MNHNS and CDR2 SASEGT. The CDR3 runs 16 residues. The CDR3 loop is CASSPGTRGMVEKLFF. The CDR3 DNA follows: TGTGCCAGCAGCCCCGGGACTCGGGGAATGGTTGAAAAACTGTTTTTT.

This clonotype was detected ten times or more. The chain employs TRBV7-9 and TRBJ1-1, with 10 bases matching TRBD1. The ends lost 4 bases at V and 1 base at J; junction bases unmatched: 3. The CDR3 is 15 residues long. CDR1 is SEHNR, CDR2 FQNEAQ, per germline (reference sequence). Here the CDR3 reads CASSSGQGGNTEAFF. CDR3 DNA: TGTGCCAGCAGCTCCGGACAGGGGGGGAACACTGAAGCTTTCTTT.

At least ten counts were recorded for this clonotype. The CDR3 region is CAWSWRGRGNEKLFF. CDR3 nucleotide sequence: TGTGCCTGGAGTTGGAGGGGGCGCGGTAATGAAAAACTGTTTTTT. The chain combines TRBV30 with TRBJ1-4, with 7 bases aligning to TRBD1. The length of the CDR3 is 15 residues. V gave up 2 bases and J gave up 4 bases; unmatched junction bases: 7. Germline V gives CDR1 GTSNPN, CDR2 SVGIG (reference sequence). Based on the CDR3 plus reference TRBV30 and TRBJ1-4, the full variable domain is SQTIHQWPATLVQPVGSPLSLECTVEGTSNPNLYWYRQAAGRGLQLLFYSVGIGQISSEVPQNLSASRPQDRQFILSSKKLLLSDSGFYLCAWSWRGRGNEKLFFGSGTQLSVL.

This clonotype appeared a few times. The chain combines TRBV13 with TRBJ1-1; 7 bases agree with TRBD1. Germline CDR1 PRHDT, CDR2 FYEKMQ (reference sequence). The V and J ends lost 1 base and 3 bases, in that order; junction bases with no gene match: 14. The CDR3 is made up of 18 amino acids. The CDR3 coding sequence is TGTGCCAGCAGCTTAGTCGACTCTCAGGGGGGGCAGGACACTGAAGCTTTCTTT. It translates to CASSLVDSQGGQDTEAFF.

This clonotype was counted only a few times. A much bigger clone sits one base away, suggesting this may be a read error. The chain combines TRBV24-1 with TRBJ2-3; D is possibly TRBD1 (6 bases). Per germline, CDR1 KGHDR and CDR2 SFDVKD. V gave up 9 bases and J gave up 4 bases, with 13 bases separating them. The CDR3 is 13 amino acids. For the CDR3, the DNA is TGTGCCACCTCGACAGGAGACGCAGATACGCAGTATTTT. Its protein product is CATSTGDADTQYF.

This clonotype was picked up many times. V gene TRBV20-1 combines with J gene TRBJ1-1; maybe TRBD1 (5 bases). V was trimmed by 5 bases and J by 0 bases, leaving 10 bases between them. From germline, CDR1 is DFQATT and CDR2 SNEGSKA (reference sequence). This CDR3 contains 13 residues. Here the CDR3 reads CSAADRLNTEAFF. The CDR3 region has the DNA TGCAGTGCTGCTGACAGACTGAACACTGAAGCTTTCTTT.

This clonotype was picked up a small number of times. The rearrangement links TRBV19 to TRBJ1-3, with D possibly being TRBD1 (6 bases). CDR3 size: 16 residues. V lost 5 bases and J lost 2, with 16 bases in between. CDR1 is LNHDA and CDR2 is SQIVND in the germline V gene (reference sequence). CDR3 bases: TGTGCCAGTAGTCTCATACAGGGACATACTGGAAACACCATATATTTT. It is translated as CASSLIQGHTGNTIYF.

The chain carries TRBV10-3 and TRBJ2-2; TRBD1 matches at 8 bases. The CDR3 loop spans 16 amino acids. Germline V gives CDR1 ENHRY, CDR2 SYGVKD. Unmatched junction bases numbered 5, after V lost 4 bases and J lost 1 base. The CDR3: CAISGPGQVNTGELFF. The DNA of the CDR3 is TGTGCCATCAGTGGCCCGGGACAGGTGAACACCGGGGAGCTGTTTTTT.

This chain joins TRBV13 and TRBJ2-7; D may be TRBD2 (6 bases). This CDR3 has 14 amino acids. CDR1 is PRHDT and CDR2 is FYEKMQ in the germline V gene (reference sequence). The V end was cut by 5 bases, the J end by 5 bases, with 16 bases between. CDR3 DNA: TGTGCCAGCAGCCGATGGACTATAACCAACGAGCAGTACTTC. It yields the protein CASSRWTITNEQYF.

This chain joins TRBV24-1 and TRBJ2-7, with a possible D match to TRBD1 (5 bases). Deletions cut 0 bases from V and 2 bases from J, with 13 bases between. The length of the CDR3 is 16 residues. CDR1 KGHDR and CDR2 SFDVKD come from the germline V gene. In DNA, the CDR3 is TGTGCCACCAGTGATTTGTGGTTCGAGACAGCCTACGAGCAGTACTTC. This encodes CATSDLWFETAYEQYF.

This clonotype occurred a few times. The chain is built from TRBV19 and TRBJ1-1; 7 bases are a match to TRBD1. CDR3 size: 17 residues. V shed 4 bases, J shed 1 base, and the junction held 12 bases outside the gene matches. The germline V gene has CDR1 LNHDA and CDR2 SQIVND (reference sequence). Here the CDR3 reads CASSTRQGKVSNTEAFF. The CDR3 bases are TGTGCCAGTAGTACAAGACAGGGAAAGGTCTCGAACACTGAAGCTTTCTTT.

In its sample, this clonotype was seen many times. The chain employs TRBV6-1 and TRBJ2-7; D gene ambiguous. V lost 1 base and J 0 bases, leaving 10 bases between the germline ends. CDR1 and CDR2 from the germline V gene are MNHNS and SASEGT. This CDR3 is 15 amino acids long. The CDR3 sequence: CASSEEKLLSYEQYF. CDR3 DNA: TGTGCCAGCAGTGAAGAGAAACTACTCTCCTACGAGCAGTACTTC.

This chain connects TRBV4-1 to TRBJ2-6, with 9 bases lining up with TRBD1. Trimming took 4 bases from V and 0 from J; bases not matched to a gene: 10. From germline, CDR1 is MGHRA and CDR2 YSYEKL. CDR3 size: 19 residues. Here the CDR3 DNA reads TGCGCCAGCAGCCCCCCTGGACAGGGGCGGGTCTCTGGGGCCAACGTCCTGACTTTC. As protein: CASSPPGQGRVSGANVLTF.

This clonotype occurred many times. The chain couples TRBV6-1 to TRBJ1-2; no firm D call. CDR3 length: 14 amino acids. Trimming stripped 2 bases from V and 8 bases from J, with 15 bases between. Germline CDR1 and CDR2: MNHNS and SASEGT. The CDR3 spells CASSEFGVPVGYTF. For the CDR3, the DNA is TGTGCCAGCAGTGAATTCGGGGTCCCAGTGGGCTACACCTTC.